These 5 T cell receptor beta chains share one sample of origin, sequenced in a study of blood T cell repertoires in COVID-19. Using immunoSEQ multiplex PCR, the repertoire was profiled, and TCRdb retains in-frame clones only, with some absent. Of some 360,000 clones listed, 89% are singletons. The specimen sequenced was peripheral blood. Receptors originate from a woman aged 60-75 years with COVID-19, enrolled during active disease.

The V call is TRBV7-2, the J call TRBJ2-5, with 9 bases identical to TRBD2. V trimming: 4 bases; J trimming: 1 base; junction bases outside the gene matches: 7. Germline V lookup: CDR1 SGHTA, CDR2 FQGNSA. The CDR3 runs 16 residues. CDR3 in amino acids: CASSSVAGALQETQYF. The CDR3 region has the DNA TGTGCCAGCAGCTCCGTAGCGGGGGCCCTCCAAGAGACCCAGTACTTC.

The V call is TRBV10-3, the J call TRBJ1-1, with D maybe TRBD1 (6 bases). Germline lookup yields CDR1 ENHRY and CDR2 SYGVKD. The CDR3 extends over 13 amino acids. V was cut by 9 bases and J by 2 bases, with 13 bases left in between. CDR3 DNA sequence: TGTGCCATGACGGACAGTTCAAACACTGAAGCTTTCTTT. It specifies CAMTDSSNTEAFF.

The V call is TRBV19, the J call TRBJ1-4; 8 nucleotides align to TRBD1. Germline CDR1 is LNHDA and CDR2 is SQIVND (reference sequence). The CDR3 has 13 amino acids. V was pared by 10 bases and J by 5 bases, with 6 bases of the junction left unmatched. As DNA, the CDR3 is TGTGCCACTCTGGACAGGGTGAATGAAAAACTGTTTTTT. It is translated as CATLDRVNEKLFF. Full variable domain (missing parts from reference TRBV19 and TRBJ1-4): DGGITQSPKYLFRKEGQNVTLSCEQNLNHDAMYWYRQDPGQGLRLIYYSQIVNDFQKGDIAEGYSVSREKKESFPLTVTSAQKNPTAFYLCATLDRVNEKLFFGSGTQLSVL.

The chain carries TRBV14 and TRBJ2-3, with D possibly TRBD1 on 6 matching bases. Germline V CDR1 and CDR2: SGHDN, FVKESK. Trimming shortened V by 4 bases and J by 6 bases, and 11 bases separated the two germline ends. The CDR3 extends over 13 amino acids. The CDR3 sequence: CASSRQVLDTQYF. In DNA, the CDR3 is TGTGCCAGCAGCCGACAGGTTTTGGATACGCAGTATTTT.

The chain employs TRBV18 and TRBJ1-1; D is perhaps TRBD1 (6 bases). Trimming pared 2 bases from V and 1 base from J, leaving 17 bases between. The CDR3 loop spans 17 amino acids. Germline CDR1 reads KGHSH; CDR2 reads LQKENI. CDR3 coding DNA: TGTGCCAGCTCACCAGCAACAGGGATTCGGTCGAACACTGAAGCTTTCTTT. It codes for CASSPATGIRSNTEAFF. Supplemented by reference TRBV18 and TRBJ1-1, the full variable domain reads NAGVMQNPRHLVRRRGQEARLRCSPMKGHSHVYWYRQLPEEGLKFMVYLQKENIIDESGMPKERFSAEFPKEGPSILRIQQVVRGDSAAYFCASSPATGIRSNTEAFFGQGTRLTVV.